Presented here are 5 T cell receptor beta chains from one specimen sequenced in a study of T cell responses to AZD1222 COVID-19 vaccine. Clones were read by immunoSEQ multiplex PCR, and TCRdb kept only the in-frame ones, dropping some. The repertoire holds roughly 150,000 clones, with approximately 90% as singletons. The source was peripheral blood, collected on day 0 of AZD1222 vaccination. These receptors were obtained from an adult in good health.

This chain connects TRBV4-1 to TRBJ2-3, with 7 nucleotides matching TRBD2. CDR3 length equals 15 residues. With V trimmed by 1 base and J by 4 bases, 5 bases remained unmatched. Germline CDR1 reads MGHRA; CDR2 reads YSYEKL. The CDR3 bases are TGCGCCAGCAGCCAAGGGGGCGCGGGGGCAGATACGCAGTATTTT. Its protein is CASSQGGAGADTQYF.

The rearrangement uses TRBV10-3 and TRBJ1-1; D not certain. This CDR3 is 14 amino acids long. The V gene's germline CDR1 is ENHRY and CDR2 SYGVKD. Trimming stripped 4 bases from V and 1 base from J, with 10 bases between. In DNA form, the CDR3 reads TGTGCCATCAGTGTAAGGCCTGAGAACACTGAAGCTTTCTTT. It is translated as CAISVRPENTEAFF.

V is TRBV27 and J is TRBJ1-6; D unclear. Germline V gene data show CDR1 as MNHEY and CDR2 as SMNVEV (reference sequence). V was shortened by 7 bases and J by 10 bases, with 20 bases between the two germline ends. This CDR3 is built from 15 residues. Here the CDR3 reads CASTLTGSLKSPLHF. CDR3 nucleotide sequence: TGTGCCAGCACCCTAACCGGGAGTCTCAAATCACCCCTCCACTTT.

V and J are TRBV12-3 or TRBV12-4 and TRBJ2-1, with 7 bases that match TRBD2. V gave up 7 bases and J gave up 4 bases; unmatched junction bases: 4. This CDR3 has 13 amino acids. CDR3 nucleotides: TGTGCCAGCATCCCAGCGGGGTACAATGAGCAGTTCTTC. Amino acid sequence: CASIPAGYNEQFF.

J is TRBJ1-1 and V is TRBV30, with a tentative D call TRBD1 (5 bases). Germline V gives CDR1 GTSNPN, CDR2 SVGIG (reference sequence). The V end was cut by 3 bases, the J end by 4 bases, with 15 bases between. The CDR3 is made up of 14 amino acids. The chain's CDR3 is CAWRGDGWGTEAFF. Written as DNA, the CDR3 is TGTGCCTGGAGGGGGGACGGGTGGGGCACTGAAGCTTTCTTT.